This T cell receptor (beta chain) is drawn from a study of CD4+ T cells in melanoma. V was trimmed by 0 bases and J by 14 bases, leaving 6 bases between them. The CDR3 sequence is 11 residues long. Germline CDR1 reads SGHKS; CDR2 reads YYEKEE (reference sequence). As concerns this clone: What it recognizes is unknown.

Clones were read by immunoSEQ multiplex PCR, and TCRdb kept only the in-frame ones, dropping some. There are about 140,000 clones in the sample; approximately 91% occur only once, and about 1.5% lies in the top ten. General study findings and limits: Neoantigen-specific CD4+ T cells in melanoma reportedly had diverse differentiation states. CD8+ T cell, macrophage and B cell function reportedly correlated with neoantigen-specific CD4+ T cells.

The rearrangement joins TRBV5-5 to TRBJ1-6; D is undetermined. The receptor was derived from a human donor with melanoma. This chain's CDR3 is CASSLGMALHF. The CDR3 region has the DNA TGTGCCAGCAGCTTGGGGATGGCCCTCCACTTT.